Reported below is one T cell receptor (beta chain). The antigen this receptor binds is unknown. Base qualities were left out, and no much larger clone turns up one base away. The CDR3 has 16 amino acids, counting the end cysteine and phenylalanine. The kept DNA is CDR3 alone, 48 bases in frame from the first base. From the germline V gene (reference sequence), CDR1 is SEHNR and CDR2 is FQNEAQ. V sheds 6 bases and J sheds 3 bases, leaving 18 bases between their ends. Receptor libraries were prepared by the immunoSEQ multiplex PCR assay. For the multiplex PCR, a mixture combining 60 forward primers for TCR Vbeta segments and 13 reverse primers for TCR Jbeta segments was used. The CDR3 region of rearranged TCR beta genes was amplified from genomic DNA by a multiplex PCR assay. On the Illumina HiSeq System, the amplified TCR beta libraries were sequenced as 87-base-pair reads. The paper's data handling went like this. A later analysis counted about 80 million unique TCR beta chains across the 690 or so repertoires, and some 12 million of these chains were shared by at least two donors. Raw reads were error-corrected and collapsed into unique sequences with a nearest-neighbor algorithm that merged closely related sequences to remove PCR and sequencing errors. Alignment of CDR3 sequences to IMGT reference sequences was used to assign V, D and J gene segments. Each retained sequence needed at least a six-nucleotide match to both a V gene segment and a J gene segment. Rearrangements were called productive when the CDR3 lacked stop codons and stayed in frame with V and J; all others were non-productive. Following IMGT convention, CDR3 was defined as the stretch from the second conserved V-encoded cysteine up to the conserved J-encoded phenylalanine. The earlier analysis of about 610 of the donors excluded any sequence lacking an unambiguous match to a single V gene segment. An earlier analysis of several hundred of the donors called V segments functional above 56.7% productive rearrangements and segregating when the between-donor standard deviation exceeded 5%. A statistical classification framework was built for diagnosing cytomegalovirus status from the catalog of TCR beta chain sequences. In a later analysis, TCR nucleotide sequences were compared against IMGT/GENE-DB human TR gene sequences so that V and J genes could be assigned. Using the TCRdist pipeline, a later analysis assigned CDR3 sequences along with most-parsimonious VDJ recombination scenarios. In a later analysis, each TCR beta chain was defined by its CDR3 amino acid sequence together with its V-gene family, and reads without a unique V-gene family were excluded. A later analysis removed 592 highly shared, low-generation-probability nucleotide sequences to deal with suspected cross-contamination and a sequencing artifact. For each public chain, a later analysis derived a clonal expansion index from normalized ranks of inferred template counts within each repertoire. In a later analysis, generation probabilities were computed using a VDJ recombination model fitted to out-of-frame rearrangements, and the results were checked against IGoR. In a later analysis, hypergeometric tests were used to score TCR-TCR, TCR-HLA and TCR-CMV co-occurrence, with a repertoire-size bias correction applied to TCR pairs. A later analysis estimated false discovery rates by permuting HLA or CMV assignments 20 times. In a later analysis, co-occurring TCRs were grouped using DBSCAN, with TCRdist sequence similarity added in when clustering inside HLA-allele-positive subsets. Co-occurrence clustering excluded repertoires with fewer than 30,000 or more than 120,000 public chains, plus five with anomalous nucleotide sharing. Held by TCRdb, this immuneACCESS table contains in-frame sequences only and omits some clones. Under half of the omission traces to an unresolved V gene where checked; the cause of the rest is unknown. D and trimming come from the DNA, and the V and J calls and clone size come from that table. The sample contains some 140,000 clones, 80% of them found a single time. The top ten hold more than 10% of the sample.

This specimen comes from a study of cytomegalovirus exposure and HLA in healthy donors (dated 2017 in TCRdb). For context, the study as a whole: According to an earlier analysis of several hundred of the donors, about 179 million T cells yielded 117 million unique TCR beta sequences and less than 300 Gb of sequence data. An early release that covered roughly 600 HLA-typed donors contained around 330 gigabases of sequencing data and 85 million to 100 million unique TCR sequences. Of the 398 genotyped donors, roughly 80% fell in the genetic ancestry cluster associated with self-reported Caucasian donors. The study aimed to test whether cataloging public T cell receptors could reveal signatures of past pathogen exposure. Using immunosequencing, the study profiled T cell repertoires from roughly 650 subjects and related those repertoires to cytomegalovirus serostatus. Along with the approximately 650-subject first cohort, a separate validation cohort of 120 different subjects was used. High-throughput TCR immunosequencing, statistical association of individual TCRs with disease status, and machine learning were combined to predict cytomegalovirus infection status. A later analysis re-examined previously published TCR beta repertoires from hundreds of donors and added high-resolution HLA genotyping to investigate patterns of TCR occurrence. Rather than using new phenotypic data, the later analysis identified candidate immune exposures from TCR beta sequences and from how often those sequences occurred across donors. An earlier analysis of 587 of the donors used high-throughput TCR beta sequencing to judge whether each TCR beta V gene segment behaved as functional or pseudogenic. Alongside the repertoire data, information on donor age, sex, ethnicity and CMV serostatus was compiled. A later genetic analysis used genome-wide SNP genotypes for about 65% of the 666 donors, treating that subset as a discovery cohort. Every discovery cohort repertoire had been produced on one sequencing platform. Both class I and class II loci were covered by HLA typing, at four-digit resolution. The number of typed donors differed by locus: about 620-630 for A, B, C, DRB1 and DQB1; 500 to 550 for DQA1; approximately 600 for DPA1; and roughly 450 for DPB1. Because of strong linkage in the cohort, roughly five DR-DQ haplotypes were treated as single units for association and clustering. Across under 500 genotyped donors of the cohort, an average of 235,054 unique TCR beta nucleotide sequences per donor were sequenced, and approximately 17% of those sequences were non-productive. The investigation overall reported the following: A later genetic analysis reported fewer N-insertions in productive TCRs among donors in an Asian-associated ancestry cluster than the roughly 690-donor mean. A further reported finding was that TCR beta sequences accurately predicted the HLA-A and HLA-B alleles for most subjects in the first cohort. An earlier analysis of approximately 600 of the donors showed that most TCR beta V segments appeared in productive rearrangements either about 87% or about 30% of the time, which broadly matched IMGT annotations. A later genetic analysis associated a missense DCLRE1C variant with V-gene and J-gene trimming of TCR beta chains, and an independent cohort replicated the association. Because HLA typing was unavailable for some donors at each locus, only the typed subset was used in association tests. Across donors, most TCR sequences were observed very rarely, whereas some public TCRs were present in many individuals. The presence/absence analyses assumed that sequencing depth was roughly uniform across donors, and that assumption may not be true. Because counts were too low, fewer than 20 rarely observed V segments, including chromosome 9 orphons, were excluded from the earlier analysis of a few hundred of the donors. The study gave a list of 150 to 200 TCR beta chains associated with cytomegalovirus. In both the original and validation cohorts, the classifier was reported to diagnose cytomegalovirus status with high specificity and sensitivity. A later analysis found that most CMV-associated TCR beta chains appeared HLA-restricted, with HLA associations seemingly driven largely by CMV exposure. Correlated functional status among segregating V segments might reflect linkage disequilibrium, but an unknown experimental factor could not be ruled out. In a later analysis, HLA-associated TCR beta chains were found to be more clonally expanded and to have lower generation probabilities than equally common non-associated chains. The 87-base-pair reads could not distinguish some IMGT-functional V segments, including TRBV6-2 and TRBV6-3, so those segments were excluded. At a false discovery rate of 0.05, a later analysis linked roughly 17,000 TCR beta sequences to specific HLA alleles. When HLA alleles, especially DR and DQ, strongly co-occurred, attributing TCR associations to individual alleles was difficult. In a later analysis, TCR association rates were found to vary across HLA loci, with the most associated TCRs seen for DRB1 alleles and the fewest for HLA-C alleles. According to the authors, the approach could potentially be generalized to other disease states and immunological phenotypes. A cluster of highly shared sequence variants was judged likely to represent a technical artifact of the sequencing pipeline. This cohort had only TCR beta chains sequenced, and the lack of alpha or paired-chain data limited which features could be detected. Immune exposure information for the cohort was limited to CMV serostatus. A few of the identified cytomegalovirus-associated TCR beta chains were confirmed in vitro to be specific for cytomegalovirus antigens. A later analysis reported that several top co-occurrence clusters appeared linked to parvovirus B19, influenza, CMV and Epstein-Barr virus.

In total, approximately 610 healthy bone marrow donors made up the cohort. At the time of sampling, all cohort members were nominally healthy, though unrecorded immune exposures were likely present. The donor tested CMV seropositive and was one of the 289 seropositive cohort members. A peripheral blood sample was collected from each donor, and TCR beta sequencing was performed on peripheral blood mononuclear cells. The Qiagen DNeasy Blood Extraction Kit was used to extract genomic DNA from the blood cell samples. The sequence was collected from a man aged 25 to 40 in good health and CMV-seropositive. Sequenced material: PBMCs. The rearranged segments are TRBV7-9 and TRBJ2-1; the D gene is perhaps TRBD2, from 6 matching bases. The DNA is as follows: TGTGCCAGCAGACCCAGTGGTAGCGGCCTCTACAATGAGCAGTTCTTC. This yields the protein CASRPSGSGLYNEQFF. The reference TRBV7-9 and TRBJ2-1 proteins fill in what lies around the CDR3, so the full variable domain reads DTGVSQNPRHKITKRGQNVTFRCDPISEHNRLYWYRQTLGQGPEFLTYFQNEAQLEKSRLLSDRFSAERPKGSFSTLEIQRTEQGDSAMYLCASRPSGSGLYNEQFFGPGTRLTVL.